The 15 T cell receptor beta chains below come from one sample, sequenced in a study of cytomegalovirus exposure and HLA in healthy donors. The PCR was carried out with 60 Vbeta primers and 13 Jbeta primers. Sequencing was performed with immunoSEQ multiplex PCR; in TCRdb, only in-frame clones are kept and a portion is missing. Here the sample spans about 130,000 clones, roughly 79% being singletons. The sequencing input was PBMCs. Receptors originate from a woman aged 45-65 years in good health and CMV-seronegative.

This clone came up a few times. The CDR3 DNA follows: TGTGCCAGTAGGCCGCCGGGACTAGCGGGATCTGAGCAGTTCTTC. This codes for CASRPPGLAGSEQFF. V gene TRBV19 combines with J gene TRBJ2-1, with 13 bases aligning to TRBD2. CDR1 is LNHDA and CDR2 is SQIVND in the germline V gene (reference sequence). The V segment lost 6 bases and the J segment 9 bases; nucleotides outside the gene matches: 8. This CDR3 contains 15 residues.

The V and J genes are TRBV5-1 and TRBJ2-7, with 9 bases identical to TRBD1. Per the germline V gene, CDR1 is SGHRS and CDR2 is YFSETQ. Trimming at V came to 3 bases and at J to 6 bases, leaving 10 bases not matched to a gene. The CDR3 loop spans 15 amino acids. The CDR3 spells CASSSRTGDLREQYF. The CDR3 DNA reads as TGCGCCAGCAGCTCCAGGACAGGGGATCTCCGCGAGCAGTACTTC.

The CDR3 spells CAIRLGQSTDTQYF. The CDR3 DNA reads as TGTGCCATCAGGCTCGGACAGAGCACAGATACGCAGTATTTT. This chain uses TRBV10-3 with TRBJ2-3; perhaps TRBD1 as D (6 bases). The CDR3 sequence is 14 residues long. CDR1 ENHRY and CDR2 SYGVKD come from the germline V gene. The ends were cut back, 6 bases at V and 0 bases at J, with 10 bases in the middle.

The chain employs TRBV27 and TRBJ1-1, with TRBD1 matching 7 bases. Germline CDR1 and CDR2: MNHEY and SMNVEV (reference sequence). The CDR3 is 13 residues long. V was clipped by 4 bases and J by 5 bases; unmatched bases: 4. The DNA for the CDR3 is TGTGCCAGCAGTTCTTGGACAGGAACTGAAGCTTTCTTT. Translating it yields CASSSWTGTEAFF.

CDR3 protein: CASRPRSGQVPRDTQYF. For the CDR3, the DNA is TGTGCCAGCAGGCCCCGGTCCGGACAGGTTCCCCGAGATACGCAGTATTTT. This rearrangement joins TRBV7-9 to TRBJ2-3, with TRBD1 matching over 7 bases. CDR3 size: 17 residues. Germline V gives CDR1 SEHNR, CDR2 FQNEAQ (reference sequence). Trimming took 6 bases from V and 5 from J; bases not matched to a gene: 17.

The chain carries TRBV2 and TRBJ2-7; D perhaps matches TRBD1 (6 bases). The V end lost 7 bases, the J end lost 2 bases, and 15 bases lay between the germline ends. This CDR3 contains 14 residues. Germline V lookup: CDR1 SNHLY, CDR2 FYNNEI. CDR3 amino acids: CASTTGQLPYEQYV. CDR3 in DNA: TGTGCCAGCACCACCGGACAGTTACCCTACGAGCAGTACGTC.

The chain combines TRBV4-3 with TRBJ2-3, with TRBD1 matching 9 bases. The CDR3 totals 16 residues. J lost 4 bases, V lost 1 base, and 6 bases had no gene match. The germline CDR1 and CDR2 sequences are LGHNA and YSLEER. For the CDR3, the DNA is TGCGCCAGCAGCCAAGTAGGGACAGGGTTCGCAGATACGCAGTATTTT. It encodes CASSQVGTGFADTQYF.

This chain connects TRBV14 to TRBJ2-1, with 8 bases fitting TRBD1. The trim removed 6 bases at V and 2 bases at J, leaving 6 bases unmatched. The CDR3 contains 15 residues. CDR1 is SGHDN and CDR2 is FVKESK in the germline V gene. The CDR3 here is CASSKSTGAYNEQFF. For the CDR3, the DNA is TGTGCCAGCAGTAAGTCGACAGGGGCCTACAATGAGCAGTTCTTC.

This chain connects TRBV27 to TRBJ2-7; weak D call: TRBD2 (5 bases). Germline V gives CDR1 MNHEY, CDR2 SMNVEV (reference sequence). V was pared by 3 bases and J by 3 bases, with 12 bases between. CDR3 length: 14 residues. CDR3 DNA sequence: TGTGCCAGCAGTTTCCGTGGACTCCGCTACGAGCAGTACGTC. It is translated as CASSFRGLRYEQYV.

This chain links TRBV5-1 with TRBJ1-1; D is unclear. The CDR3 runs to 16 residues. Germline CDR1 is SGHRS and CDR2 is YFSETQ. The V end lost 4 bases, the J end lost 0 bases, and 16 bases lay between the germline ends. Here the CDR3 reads CASSEPGVTMNTEAFF. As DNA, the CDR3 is TGCGCCAGCAGCGAACCCGGGGTCACCATGAACACTGAAGCTTTCTTT.

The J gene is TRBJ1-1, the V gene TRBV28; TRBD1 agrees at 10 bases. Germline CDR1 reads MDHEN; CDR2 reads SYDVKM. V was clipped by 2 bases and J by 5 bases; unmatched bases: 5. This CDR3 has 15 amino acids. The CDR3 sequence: CASSLETGGETEAFF. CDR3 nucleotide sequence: TGTGCCAGCAGTTTAGAGACAGGGGGCGAGACTGAAGCTTTCTTT.

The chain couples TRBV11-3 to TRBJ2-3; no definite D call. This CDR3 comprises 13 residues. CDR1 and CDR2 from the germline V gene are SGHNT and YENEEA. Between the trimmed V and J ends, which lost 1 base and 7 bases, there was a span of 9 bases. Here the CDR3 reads CASSLGSRNTQYF. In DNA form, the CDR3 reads TGTGCCAGCAGCTTAGGGTCGAGGAATACGCAGTATTTT. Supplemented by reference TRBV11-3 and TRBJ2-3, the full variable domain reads EAGVVQSPRYKIIEKKQPVAFWCNPISGHNTLYWYLQNLGQGPELLIRYENEEAVDDSQLPKDRFSAERLKGVDSTLKIQPAELGDSAVYLCASSLGSRNTQYFGPGTRLTVL.

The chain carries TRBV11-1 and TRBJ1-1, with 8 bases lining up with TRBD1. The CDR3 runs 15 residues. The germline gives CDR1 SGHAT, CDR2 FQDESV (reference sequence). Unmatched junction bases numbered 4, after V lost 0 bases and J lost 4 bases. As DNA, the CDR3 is TGTGCCAGCAGCTTAGCGCAGGGGGCTGGCACTGAAGCTTTCTTT. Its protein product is CASSLAQGAGTEAFF.

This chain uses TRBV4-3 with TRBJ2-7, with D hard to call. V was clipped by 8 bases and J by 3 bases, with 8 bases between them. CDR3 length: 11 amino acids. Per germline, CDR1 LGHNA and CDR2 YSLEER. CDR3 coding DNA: TGCGCCAGCTGGTTGGGCTACGAGCAGTACGTC. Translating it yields CASWLGYEQYV.

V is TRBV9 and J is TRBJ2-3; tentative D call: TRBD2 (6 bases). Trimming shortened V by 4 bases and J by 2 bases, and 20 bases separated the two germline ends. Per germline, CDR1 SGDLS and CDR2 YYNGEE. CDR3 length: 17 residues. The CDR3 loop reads CASSTLLRGTSTDTQYF. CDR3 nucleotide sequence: TGTGCCAGCAGCACCCTGCTTCGGGGGACCTCCACAGATACGCAGTATTTT.